Presented here are 15 T cell receptor beta chains from one specimen sequenced in a study of shared clonotypes between healthy human individuals. Here immunoSEQ multiplex PCR was the method, and the copy in TCRdb shows in-frame clones only, minus some. This sample has 110,000 or so clones; under 70% occur once, and the top ten carry 20% to 25%. The sequencing input was memory CD8+ T cells sorted from blood. As for subset: CD45RO+ cells pooled with CCR7-negative TemRA cells. The origin of the receptors is a woman in her twenties or thirties in good health.

This chain uses TRBV10-3 with TRBJ2-7; D is uncertain. The germline V gene encodes CDR1 ENHRY and CDR2 SYGVKD. The V gene lost 9 bases and the J gene lost 2 bases, with 11 bases spanning the gap. The CDR3 has 12 residues. DNA of the CDR3: TGTGCCATTCGAACAGAAACCTACGAGCAGTACTTC. Translation gives CAIRTETYEQYF.

The rearrangement joins TRBV6-4 to TRBJ1-3; no clear D gene. The V gene lost 2 bases and the J gene lost 0 bases, with 20 bases spanning the gap. The CDR3 covers 19 residues. Looked up from germline, CDR1 is MRHNA and CDR2 is SNTAGT. Here the CDR3 reads CASSDDRPLQVHSGNTIYF. In nucleotides, the CDR3 is TGTGCCAGCAGTGACGACCGTCCGCTTCAGGTTCACTCTGGAAACACCATATATTTT.

J is TRBJ1-1 and V is TRBV2; D unresolved. V was trimmed by 7 bases and J by 4 bases, leaving 16 bases between them. CDR3 size: 14 residues. CDR1 is SNHLY, CDR2 FYNNEI, per germline. Here the CDR3 reads CASNRVVGSTEAFF. The CDR3 DNA reads TGTGCCAGCAATCGAGTAGTGGGTTCCACTGAAGCTTTCTTT. Combining the CDR3 with reference TRBV2 and TRBJ1-1 gives the whole variable domain EPEVTQTPSHQVTQMGQEVILRCVPISNHLYFYWYRQILGQKVEFLVSFYNNEISEKSEIFDDQFSVERPDGSNFTLKIRSTKLEDSAMYFCASNRVVGSTEAFFGQGTRLTVV.

The J gene is TRBJ2-5, the V gene TRBV5-5, with no clear D. The CDR3 is 15 residues long. Germline-derived CDR1 and CDR2 are SGHKS and YYEKEE (reference sequence). The ends were cut back, 2 bases at V and 7 bases at J, with 18 bases in the middle. CDR3 sequence: CASSFPPPSGGTQYF. CDR3 in DNA: TGTGCCAGCAGCTTTCCCCCGCCATCGGGCGGGACCCAGTACTTC.

This clone was recorded only once. The chain is built from TRBV6-1 and TRBJ2-5; the D is unclear. V was shortened by 2 bases and J by 5 bases, with 15 bases between the two germline ends. Per the germline V gene, CDR1 is MNHNS and CDR2 is SASEGT. This CDR3 is built from 15 residues. The CDR3 region has the DNA TGTGCCAGCAGTGAACGGGCGGAAGGGTTTGAGACCCAGTACTTC. It codes for CASSERAEGFETQYF.

This rearrangement joins TRBV19 to TRBJ2-7; D is possibly TRBD1 or TRBD2 (5 bases each). The V gene lost 5 bases and the J gene lost 5 bases, with 16 bases spanning the gap. The CDR3 is 14 residues long. Germline loops: CDR1 LNHDA, CDR2 SQIVND (reference sequence). The CDR3 reads CASSPGTLAHEQYF. In nucleotides, the CDR3 is TGTGCCAGTAGTCCCGGGACCCTGGCCCACGAGCAGTACTTC.

This rearrangement joins TRBV28 to TRBJ2-5, with D possibly being TRBD2 (6 bases). The J call may be mistaken, given a closer DNA end match to TRBJ2-7. The CDR3 loop spans 15 amino acids. Per the germline V gene, CDR1 is MDHEN and CDR2 is SYDVKM. The CDR3 DNA reads TGTGCCAGCAGTTTATCCCTAGCGAGCTCCTACGAGCAGTACTTC. This sequence encodes CASSLSLASSYEQYF.

This rearrangement joins TRBV28 to TRBJ2-2; 8 bases line up with TRBD2. The V segment lost 3 bases and the J segment 4 bases; nucleotides outside the gene matches: 7. This CDR3 region has 16 residues. Germline V gene sequence: CDR1 MDHEN, CDR2 SYDVKM. CDR3 DNA sequence: TGTGCCAGCAGTTTTATGCGGGGGGCGGGCACCGGGGAGCTGTTTTTT. Its protein product is CASSFMRGAGTGELFF.

This clone was picked up a small number of times. The V call is TRBV25-1, the J call TRBJ2-7, with unresolved D. Germline loops: CDR1 MGHDK, CDR2 SYGVNS. This CDR3 has 13 amino acids. The V and J ends lost 3 bases and 2 bases respectively, with 8 bases between them. Here the CDR3 reads CASSDRAAYEQYF. CDR3 DNA sequence: TGTGCCAGCAGTGATAGAGCCGCCTACGAGCAGTACTTC.

This clone was counted at least ten times. The chain carries TRBV27 and TRBJ1-1; 7 bases fit TRBD1. The CDR3 runs to 15 residues. The germline CDR1 and CDR2 sequences are MNHEY and SMNVEV (reference sequence). Unmatched junction bases numbered 12, after V lost 5 bases and J lost 6 bases. CDR3 coding DNA: TGTGCCAGCAGTCCCCGGACAGGCGGAATGGCTGAAGCTTTCTTT. Residues: CASSPRTGGMAEAFF.

The CDR3 reads CASSARLAGNSGANVLTF. Here the CDR3 DNA reads TGTGCCAGCAGCGCTCGACTAGCGGGGAACTCTGGGGCCAACGTCCTGACTTTC. The chain combines TRBV9 with TRBJ2-6; 11 nucleotides line up with TRBD2. V was pared by 3 bases and J by 0 bases, with 5 bases of the junction left unmatched. Germline V gene data show CDR1 as SGDLS and CDR2 as YYNGEE. The length of the CDR3 is 18 residues.

The chain has TRBV6-1 and TRBJ1-1; D not resolved. CDR1 is MNHNS, CDR2 SASEGT, per germline. V was trimmed by 7 bases and J by 4 bases, leaving 10 bases between them. The CDR3 has 12 residues. The CDR3 region is CASNWVGTEAFF. The DNA for the CDR3 is TGTGCCAGCAACTGGGTGGGCACTGAAGCTTTCTTT.

The CDR3 region is CATSRDMTDEQFF. The CDR3 DNA reads as TGTGCCACCAGCAGAGATATGACGGATGAGCAGTTCTTC. The chain recombines TRBV15 with TRBJ2-1; D remains ambiguous. The CDR3 covers 13 residues. CDR1 and CDR2 (germline): LNHNV, YYDKDF (reference sequence). The V end was cut by 0 bases, the J end by 8 bases, with 8 bases between.

This chain uses TRBV9 with TRBJ2-3, with TRBD2 matching 14 bases. After removal of 3 bases from V and 3 bases from J, the junction contained 6 bases not matched to a gene. The CDR3 totals 17 residues. The germline gives CDR1 SGDLS, CDR2 YYNGEE. The CDR3 loop reads CASSGGLAGVVTDTQYF. In DNA, the CDR3 is TGTGCCAGCAGCGGGGGACTAGCGGGAGTAGTTACAGATACGCAGTATTTT.

The chain combines TRBV7-9 with TRBJ2-5; tentatively, D is TRBD2 (5 bases). CDR1 is SEHNR, CDR2 FQNEAQ, per germline (reference sequence). The CDR3 spans 14 residues. Trimming stripped 5 bases from V and 4 bases from J, with 14 bases between. The CDR3 sequence: CASSKGWAGETQYF. As DNA, the CDR3 is TGTGCCAGCAGCAAAGGTTGGGCGGGAGAGACCCAGTACTTC.